A single sample is the source of the 4 T cell receptor beta chains below, sequenced in a study of beta chain features in type 1 diabetes. Expressed TCRB transcripts were sequenced after all isolated RNA was converted to cDNA. The table came from immunoSEQ multiplex PCR; TCRdb's copy has only in-frame clones and leaves some out. Here the sample spans about half a million clones, 9.5% to 12% being singletons. The sequenced material came from naive CD4+ T cells from blood. The receptors shown here come from a woman younger than 30 in good health.

The J gene is TRBJ1-1, the V gene TRBV30; no clear D. The CDR3 extends over 13 amino acids. CDR1 and CDR2 (germline): GTSNPN, SVGIG (reference sequence). The CDR3 region is CVTRLGVNTEAFF. The CDR3 DNA sequence: TGTGTTACCCGGCTCGGGGTGAACACTGAAGCTTTCTTT.

The chain recombines TRBV11-2 with TRBJ2-3; 9 bases line up with TRBD2. This CDR3 spans 17 amino acids. Trimming at V came to 2 bases and at J to 3 bases, leaving 9 bases not matched to a gene. Germline CDR1 is SGHAT and CDR2 is FQNNGV. As DNA, the CDR3 is TGTGCCAGCAGCTTAACCCCCGCTAGCGGGGTAACAGATACGCAGTATTTT. As protein: CASSLTPASGVTDTQYF.

The V gene is TRBV5-1, the J gene TRBJ2-2, with D uncertain. V was clipped by 6 bases and J by 4 bases, with 13 bases between them. Germline assignment: CDR1 SGHRS and CDR2 YFSETQ. The CDR3 consists of 14 residues. CDR3 region: CASNRSPITGELFF. The CDR3 DNA reads as TGCGCCAGCAACCGTTCACCCATCACCGGGGAGCTGTTTTTT.

The chain uses TRBV14 and TRBJ1-2; D is uncertain. Germline CDR1 reads SGHDN; CDR2 reads FVKESK. CDR3 length equals 16 residues. The V gene lost 1 base and the J gene lost 8 bases, with 20 bases spanning the gap. The CDR3 loop is CASSQVLNLASPGYTF. The DNA of the CDR3 is TGTGCCAGCAGCCAAGTTTTGAATTTGGCCTCACCCGGCTACACCTTC.